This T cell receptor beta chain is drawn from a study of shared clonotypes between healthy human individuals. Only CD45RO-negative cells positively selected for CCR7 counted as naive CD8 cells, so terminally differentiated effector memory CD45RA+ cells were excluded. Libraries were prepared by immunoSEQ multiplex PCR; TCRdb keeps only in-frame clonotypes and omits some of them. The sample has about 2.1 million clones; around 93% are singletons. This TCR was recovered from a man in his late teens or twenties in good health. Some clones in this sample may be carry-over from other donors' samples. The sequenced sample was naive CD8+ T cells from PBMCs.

CDR3 loop: CASSLAGGNTDTQYF. CDR3 bases: TGTGCCAGCAGTTTAGCGGGAGGGAACACAGATACGCAGTATTTT. The chain carries TRBV28 and TRBJ2-3; 9 bases agree with TRBD2. This CDR3 contains 15 residues. CDR1 and CDR2 from the germline V gene are MDHEN and SYDVKM. Germline trimming cut 2 bases from V and 2 bases from J; bases unmatched to any gene: 2. Looking up the rest from reference TRBV28 and TRBJ2-3 gives the full variable domain: DVKVTQSSRYLVKRTGEKVFLECVQDMDHENMFWYRQDPGLGLRLIYFSYDVKMKEKGDIPEGYSVSREKKERFSLILESASTNQTSMYLCASSLAGGNTDTQYFGPGTRLTVL.